This T cell receptor beta chain derives from a study of radiation and T cells in renal cell carcinoma. Study overall: Nephrectomy followed 15 Gy stereotactic body radiation by 4 weeks. Study-wide results and caveats: From baseline, blood top tumor clonotypes peaked at 2 weeks post-radiation.

Libraries were prepared by immunoSEQ multiplex PCR; TCRdb keeps only in-frame clonotypes and omits some of them. In the table there are 150,000 or so clones, roughly 90% of which are singletons. Turning to this clone: Its antigen is unknown.

As for time point: baseline pretreatment blood. Specified treatment: 15 Gy SBRT to primary tumor, nephrectomy 4 weeks later. After SBRT, blood was collected at 2 and 4 weeks, plus baseline. Clear cell pathology was present in this patient's renal cell carcinoma. V was clipped by 1 base and J by 0 bases, with 17 bases between them. The germline CDR1 and CDR2 sequences are MNHEY and SMNVEV (reference sequence). There are 18 residues in the CDR3. The V gene is TRBV27, the J gene TRBJ2-3, with a weak D call TRBD2 (6 bases). The sequence came from a woman between 45 and 60 years old with renal cell carcinoma. The sequences come from blood, collected from a patient whose treatment included radiotherapy and nephrectomy. For the CDR3, the DNA is TGTGCCAGCAGTTTATTGAGGCTGAGGCGGGGAAGCACAGATACGCAGTATTTT. Amino acid sequence: CASSLLRLRRGSTDTQYF.